These 26 T cell receptor beta chains came from one sample sequenced in a study of shared clonotypes between healthy human individuals. The assay was immunoSEQ multiplex PCR, and TCRdb's table has in-frame clones only and misses some. The table lists 1 million to 1.2 million clones, 77% of them singletons, with roughly 0.82% in the top ten. The sample was memory CD4+ T cells from PBMCs. Subset described: CD45RA-negative fraction. These receptor sequences come from a man between 18 and 35 years old in good health. Some clones in this sample may be carry-over from other donors' samples.

DNA for the CDR3: TGTGCCAGCACCCAGTCGGGTAGCGGGACCTACAATGAGCAGTTCTTC. Protein product: CASTQSGSGTYNEQFF. The chain links TRBV9 to TRBJ2-1, with 8 bases aligning to TRBD2. Germline assignment: CDR1 SGDLS and CDR2 YYNGEE. The CDR3 is 16 residues long. V dropped 6 bases and J dropped 2; count of bases not matched to a gene: 10.

The J gene is TRBJ2-5, the V gene TRBV7-2; 9 bases are shared with TRBD1. Germline CDR1 SGHTA, CDR2 FQGNSA. V lost 4 bases to trimming and J lost 5 bases; unmatched junction nucleotides: 14. The CDR3 has 17 amino acids. The CDR3 loop reads CASSSRRTGARVETQYF. As DNA, the CDR3 is TGTGCCAGCAGCTCACGAAGGACAGGGGCGCGTGTTGAGACCCAGTACTTC. The complete variable domain, with remaining parts taken from reference TRBV7-2 and TRBJ2-5, reads GAGVSQSPSNKVTEKGKDVELRCDPISGHTALYWYRQSLGQGLEFLIYFQGNSAPDKSGLPSDRFSAERTGGSVSTLTIQRTQQEDSAVYLCASSSRRTGARVETQYFGPGTRLLVL.

The chain employs TRBV7-9 and TRBJ1-1; D unresolved. CDR1 SEHNR and CDR2 FQNEAQ come from the germline V gene (reference sequence). The CDR3 length is 12 residues. Trimming shortened V by 2 bases and J by 4 bases, and 5 bases separated the two germline ends. Here the CDR3 reads CASSLTITEAFF. The CDR3 nucleotides are TGTGCCAGCAGCTTAACCATCACTGAAGCTTTCTTT.

The table lists this clone with a count of one. The chain employs TRBV6-5 and TRBJ2-7; a weak D match, TRBD2 (5 bases). The CDR3 spans 14 residues. V gave up 8 bases and J gave up 2 bases, with 16 bases separating them. Per germline, CDR1 MNHEY and CDR2 SVGAGI. The CDR3 nucleotides read TGTGCCAGCTCTGCGACGGGGATTCCCTACGAGCAGTACTTC. It specifies CASSATGIPYEQYF.

The chain has TRBV27 and TRBJ2-1; TRBD2 matches 9 bases. This CDR3 spans 13 amino acids. With 7 bases clipped from V and 4 bases from J, the junction kept 2 bases outside the gene matches. Germline lookup yields CDR1 MNHEY and CDR2 SMNVEV (reference sequence). The CDR3 here is CASTSGVYNEQFF. As DNA, the CDR3 is TGTGCCAGCACTAGCGGGGTGTACAATGAGCAGTTCTTC.

As concerns this clone: At the DNA level, this CDR3 is encoded by other sequences in the same sample as well. The V gene is TRBV6-1, the J gene TRBJ2-3, with 7 bases lining up with TRBD1. V dropped 5 bases and J dropped 4; count of bases not matched to a gene: 6. The CDR3 contains 14 residues. CDR1 and CDR2 from the germline V gene are MNHNS and SASEGT. CDR3 region: CASSPQGTSDTQYF. The CDR3 DNA is TGTGCCAGCAGTCCACAGGGGACATCAGATACGCAGTATTTT.

The CDR3 loop is CASSLLAGGYEQYF. CDR3 coding DNA: TGTGCCAGCAGCTTACTAGCGGGAGGGTACGAGCAGTACTTC. The chain uses TRBV7-9 and TRBJ2-7, with TRBD2 matching 12 bases. The V and J ends lost 2 bases and 4 bases, in that order; junction bases with no gene match: 0. Per the germline V gene, CDR1 is SEHNR and CDR2 is FQNEAQ (reference sequence). This CDR3 comprises 14 residues.

A note on this clone: This sample also contains other DNA sequences that code for the same CDR3. The genes are TRBV5-1 and TRBJ1-2; possible D gene TRBD1, 6 bases. This CDR3 spans 13 amino acids. V lost 0 bases, J lost 8 bases, and 11 bases lay in between. The V gene's germline CDR1 is SGHRS and CDR2 YFSETQ. CDR3 amino acids: CASSLDRVYGYTF. The CDR3 nucleotides are TGCGCCAGCAGCTTGGACAGGGTCTACGGCTACACCTTC.

V and J are TRBV6-1 and TRBJ1-3; a weak D match, TRBD1 (6 bases). The V end was cut by 7 bases, the J end by 4 bases, with 14 bases between. The CDR3 covers 14 residues. Per germline, CDR1 MNHNS and CDR2 SASEGT. The CDR3 loop reads CASTKTGTGNTIYF. Written as DNA, the CDR3 is TGTGCCAGCACCAAAACAGGGACGGGAAACACCATATATTTT.

V and J are TRBV10-1 and TRBJ2-2, with no clear D. V shed 5 bases and J shed 4 bases, with 8 bases lying between them. This CDR3 contains 13 residues. CDR1 and CDR2 (germline): WNHNN, SYGVQD (reference sequence). The CDR3 loop is CASSIQRTGELFF. DNA of the CDR3: TGCGCCAGCAGTATCCAGCGCACCGGGGAGCTGTTTTTT.

The chain recombines TRBV15 with TRBJ2-1, with D uncertain. The germline CDR1 and CDR2 sequences are LNHNV and YYDKDF (reference sequence). The V end lost 1 base, the J end lost 4 bases, and 5 bases lay between the germline ends. There are 13 residues in the CDR3. CDR3 loop: CATSRAMYNEQFF. The CDR3 nucleotides are TGTGCCACCAGCAGAGCCATGTACAATGAGCAGTTCTTC.

CDR3 loop: CASSPSRYSNQPQHF. CDR3 nucleotides: TGTGCCAGCAGCCCCAGCCGCTATAGCAATCAGCCCCAGCATTTT. The chain has TRBV2 and TRBJ1-5; D gene uncertain. The CDR3 loop spans 15 amino acids. Germline V gene data show CDR1 as SNHLY and CDR2 as FYNNEI. V was cut by 6 bases and J by 0 bases, with 12 bases left in between. The complete variable domain, with remaining parts taken from reference TRBV2 and TRBJ1-5, reads EPEVTQTPSHQVTQMGQEVILRCVPISNHLYFYWYRQILGQKVEFLVSFYNNEISEKSEIFDDQFSVERPDGSNFTLKIRSTKLEDSAMYFCASSPSRYSNQPQHFGDGTRLSIL.

V usage is TRBV5-4 and J usage is TRBJ1-3; D is perhaps TRBD1 (5 bases). Germline CDR1 SGHNT, CDR2 YYREEE (reference sequence). The ends were cut back, 3 bases at V and 6 bases at J, with 10 bases in the middle. The CDR3 is made up of 13 amino acids. CDR3 in DNA: TGTGCCAGCAGCTCGTCGACAGAAAACACCATATATTTT. This encodes CASSSSTENTIYF.

The rearrangement links TRBV4-1 to TRBJ2-2; possibly TRBD1 or TRBD2 for D (5 bases each). Germline CDR1 and CDR2: MGHRA and YSYEKL. Trimming pared 2 bases from V and 8 bases from J, leaving 12 bases between. This CDR3 comprises 14 residues. The CDR3 region is CASSQPTEGGELFF. The CDR3, as DNA: TGCGCCAGCAGCCAACCCACTGAGGGGGGGGAGCTGTTTTTT.

The chain is built from TRBV21-1 and TRBJ1-1; TRBD1 is the table's D call, not checked against the DNA. TRBV21-1 is labeled a pseudogene. The CDR3 length is 13 residues. CDR3: CASSPPRTGGAFF. The CDR3 nucleotides read TGTGCCAGTTCCCCACCGCGGACAGGGGGAGCTTTCTTT.

The V and J genes are TRBV28 and TRBJ2-3; 13 bases are shared with TRBD2. The CDR3 is made up of 16 amino acids. The germline V gene encodes CDR1 MDHEN and CDR2 SYDVKM. The V and J ends lost 7 bases and 1 base, in that order; junction bases with no gene match: 5. CDR3 sequence reads: CASNPGLAGGTDTQYF. CDR3 DNA: TGTGCCAGCAATCCCGGACTAGCGGGAGGCACAGATACGCAGTATTTT.

This clone was picked up many times. The gene calls are TRBV5-4 and TRBJ2-5; D is unclear. Trimming removed 2 bases from V and 1 base from J, with 21 bases in between. The CDR3 length is 18 residues. Per germline, CDR1 SGHNT and CDR2 YYREEE (reference sequence). Written as DNA, the CDR3 is TGTGCCAGCAGCTTAGATCCCCCGACACGAGGCTTCCAAGAGACCCAGTACTTC. Translation: CASSLDPPTRGFQETQYF.

The chain links TRBV6-1 to TRBJ1-2; perhaps TRBD1 as D (6 bases). Trimming cost V 7 bases and J 8 bases, with 17 bases left between them. In germline, CDR1 is MNHNS, CDR2 SASEGT. The CDR3 loop spans 13 amino acids. The CDR3 nucleotides read TGTGCCAGCACCCTGGGGACATCGGGAGGCTACACCTTC. Encoded protein: CASTLGTSGGYTF.

Of note for this clone: Other DNA sequences in this sample translate to the same CDR3. CDR3 protein: CASSLLPSGNTGELFF. CDR3 sequence (DNA): TGTGCCAGCAGCTTACTCCCTAGCGGAAACACCGGGGAGCTGTTTTTT. This rearrangement joins TRBV7-3 to TRBJ2-2; TRBD2 aligns across 7 bases. J was trimmed by 2 bases and V by 2 bases; bases with no gene match: 5. Germline CDR1 reads SGHTA; CDR2 reads FQGTGA. The CDR3 is 16 amino acids.

The rearrangement uses TRBV19 and TRBJ2-7, with 9 positions matching TRBD2. This CDR3 is 14 amino acids long. The V gene end was trimmed by 5 bases and the J gene end by 4 bases; junction bases not matched to a gene: 6. The germline gives CDR1 LNHDA, CDR2 SQIVND (reference sequence). DNA for the CDR3: TGTGCCAGTAGTCTGCGGGAGGGCCTTTACGAGCAGTACTTC. Its translation: CASSLREGLYEQYF. The whole variable domain, filled in from reference TRBV19 and TRBJ2-7, reads DGGITQSPKYLFRKEGQNVTLSCEQNLNHDAMYWYRQDPGQGLRLIYYSQIVNDFQKGDIAEGYSVSREKKESFPLTVTSAQKNPTAFYLCASSLREGLYEQYFGPGTRLTVT.

The gene calls are TRBV9 and TRBJ2-7; possible D gene TRBD2, 6 bases. The CDR3 sequence is 13 residues long. V was pared by 4 bases and J by 6 bases, with 14 bases between. Germline V gives CDR1 SGDLS, CDR2 YYNGEE. CDR3 DNA sequence: TGTGCCAGCAGCTTTAGCGGTTCGGGCGAGCAGTACTTC. Encoded protein: CASSFSGSGEQYF.

The rearrangement joins TRBV4-3 to TRBJ2-7; 10 bases are a match to TRBD2. The CDR3 is 15 residues long. Trimming took 0 bases from V and 7 from J; bases not matched to a gene: 6. The V gene's germline CDR1 is LGHNA and CDR2 YSLEER. The CDR3 sequence: CASSQDAGLAWEQYF. The CDR3 region has the DNA TGCGCCAGCAGCCAAGATGCGGGACTAGCGTGGGAGCAGTACTTC.

About this clone: This sample also contains other DNA sequences that code for the same CDR3. The V gene is TRBV10-3, the J gene TRBJ2-3; no firm D call. Germline loops: CDR1 ENHRY, CDR2 SYGVKD. The CDR3 extends over 12 amino acids. V was clipped by 2 bases and J by 4 bases, with 4 bases between them. The CDR3 is CAISESADTQYF. As DNA, the CDR3 is TGTGCCATCAGTGAGAGTGCAGATACGCAGTATTTT.

The chain employs TRBV18 and TRBJ2-2; TRBD2 matches at 8 bases. Trimming cost V 4 bases and J 6 bases; bases outside gene matches: 13. The CDR3 covers 17 residues. CDR1 KGHSH and CDR2 LQKENI come from the germline V gene. The CDR3 DNA follows: TGTGCCAGCTCACTATCTATCAGCGGGAGTTTGTCCGGGGAGCTGTTTTTT. This encodes CASSLSISGSLSGELFF.

CDR3 loop: CASSTGQSSYEQYF. The CDR3 nucleotides read TGTGCCAGCAGCACCGGACAGAGCTCCTACGAGCAGTACTTC. The chain combines TRBV5-8 with TRBJ2-7; a weak D match, TRBD1 (6 bases). Germline assignment: CDR1 SGHTS and CDR2 YDEGEE. There are 14 residues in the CDR3. Trimming shortened V by 4 bases and J by 0 bases, and 11 bases separated the two germline ends.

The chain combines TRBV28 with TRBJ2-3, with 7 positions matching TRBD1. Germline CDR1 and CDR2: MDHEN and SYDVKM. Trimming removed 6 bases from V and 2 bases from J; junction bases left unmatched: 5. The CDR3 sequence is 14 residues long. In DNA form, the CDR3 reads TGTGCCAGCAGGTCAGGGGGAGACACAGATACGCAGTATTTT. Translation gives CASRSGGDTDTQYF.